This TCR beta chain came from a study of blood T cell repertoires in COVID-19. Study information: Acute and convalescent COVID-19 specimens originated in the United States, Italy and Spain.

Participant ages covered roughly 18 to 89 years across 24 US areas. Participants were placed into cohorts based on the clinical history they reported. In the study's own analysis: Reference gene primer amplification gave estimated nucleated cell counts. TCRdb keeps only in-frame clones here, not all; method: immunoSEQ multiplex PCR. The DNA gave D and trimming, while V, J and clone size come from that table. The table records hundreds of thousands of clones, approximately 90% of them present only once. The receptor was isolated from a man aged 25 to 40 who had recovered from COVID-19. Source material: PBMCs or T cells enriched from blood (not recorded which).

CDR3 DNA sequence: TGTGCCTGGGCTACTATGGAGCAGTTCTTC. Encoded protein: CAWATMEQFF. The V call is TRBV30, the J call TRBJ2-1, with no clear D. The CDR3 is 10 residues long. The germline gives CDR1 GTSNPN, CDR2 SVGIG (reference sequence). V lost 5 bases and J 10 bases, leaving 9 bases between the germline ends. Together with reference TRBV30 and TRBJ2-1, the CDR3 gives the full variable domain: SQTIHQWPATLVQPVGSPLSLECTVEGTSNPNLYWYRQAAGRGLQLLFYSVGIGQISSEVPQNLSASRPQDRQFILSSKKLLLSDSGFYLCAWATMEQFFGPGTRLTVL.